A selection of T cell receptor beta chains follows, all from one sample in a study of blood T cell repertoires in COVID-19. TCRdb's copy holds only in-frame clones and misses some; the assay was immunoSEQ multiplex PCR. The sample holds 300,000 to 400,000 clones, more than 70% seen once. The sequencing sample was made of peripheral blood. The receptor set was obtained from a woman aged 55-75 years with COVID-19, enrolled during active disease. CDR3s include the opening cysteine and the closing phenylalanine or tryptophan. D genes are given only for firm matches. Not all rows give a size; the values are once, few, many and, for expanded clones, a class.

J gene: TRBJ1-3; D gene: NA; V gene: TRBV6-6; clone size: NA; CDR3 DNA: TGTGCCAGCAGTTACTGGACAACCCCTGGAAACACCATATATTTT; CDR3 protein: CASSYWTTPGNTIYF
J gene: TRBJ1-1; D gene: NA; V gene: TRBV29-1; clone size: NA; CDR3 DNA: TGCAGCGGTAGCCGTCCGAACACTGAAGCTTTCTTT; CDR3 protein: CSGSRPNTEAFF
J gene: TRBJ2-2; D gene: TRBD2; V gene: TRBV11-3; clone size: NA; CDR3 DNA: TGTGCCAGCAGCCCCGAGGGCGGGGGGAACACCGGGGAGCTGTTTTTT; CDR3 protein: CASSPEGGGNTGELFF
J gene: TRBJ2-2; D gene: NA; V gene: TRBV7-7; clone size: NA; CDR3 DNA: TGTGCCAGCAGTCGAACCCCAGGGCTCTCCGGGGAGCTGTTTTTT; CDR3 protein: CASSRTPGLSGELFF
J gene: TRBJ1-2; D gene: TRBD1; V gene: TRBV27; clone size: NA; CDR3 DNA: TGTGCCAGCAGTGGACAGGGGCACTATGGCTACACCTTC; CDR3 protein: CASSGQGHYGYTF
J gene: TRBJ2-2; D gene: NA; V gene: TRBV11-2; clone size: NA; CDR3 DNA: TGTGCCAGCAGCACCCAGGGGTACGGGGAGCTGTTTTTT; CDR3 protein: CASSTQGYGELFF
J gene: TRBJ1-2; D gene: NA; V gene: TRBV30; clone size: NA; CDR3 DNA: TGTGCCTGGAGTGTCGGGGGTCCCTACACCTTC; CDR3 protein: CAWSVGGPYTF
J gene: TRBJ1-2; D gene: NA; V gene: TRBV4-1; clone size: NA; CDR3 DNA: TGCGCCAGCAGCCAAGAGGCGGCCCCAGGGTTCGGAGGCTACACCTTC; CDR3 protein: CASSQEAAPGFGGYTF
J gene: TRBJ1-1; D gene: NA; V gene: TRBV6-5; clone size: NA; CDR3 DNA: TGTGCCAGCAGTTTAGGGGGGGGCACTGAAGCTTTCTTT; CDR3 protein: CASSLGGGTEAFF
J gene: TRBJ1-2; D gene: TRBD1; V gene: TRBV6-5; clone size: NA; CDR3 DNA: TGTGCCAGCAGTCACAGGGGGTCGAATGGCTACACCTTC; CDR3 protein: CASSHRGSNGYTF
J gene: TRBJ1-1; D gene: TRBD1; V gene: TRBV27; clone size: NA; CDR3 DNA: TGTGCCAGCAGTTTTAGGGACAGGAGGTTTGAAGCTTTCTTT; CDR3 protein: CASSFRDRRFEAFF
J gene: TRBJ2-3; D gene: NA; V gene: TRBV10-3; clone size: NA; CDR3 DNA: TGTGCCATCACCCGAGATGGGGGCGGCACAGATACGCAGTATTTT; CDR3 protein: CAITRDGGGTDTQYF
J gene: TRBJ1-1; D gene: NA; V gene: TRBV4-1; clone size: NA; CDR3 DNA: TGCGCCAGCAGCCGACAGGAGATGAACACTGAAGCTTTCTTT; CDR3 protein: CASSRQEMNTEAFF
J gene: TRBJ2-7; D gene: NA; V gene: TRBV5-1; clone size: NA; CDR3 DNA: TGCGCCAGCAGCTCCGGGACAAAGGACCACGAGCAGTACTTC; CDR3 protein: CASSSGTKDHEQYF
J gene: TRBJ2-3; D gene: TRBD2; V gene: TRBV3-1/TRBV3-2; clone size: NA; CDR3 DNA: TGTGCCAGCAGCCAAGATTTTCGGAGGGCGAAGCGGGGGGAAAGCACAGATACGCAGTATTTT; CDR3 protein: CASSQDFRRAKRGESTDTQYF
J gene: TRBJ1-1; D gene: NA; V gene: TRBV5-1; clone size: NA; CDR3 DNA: TGCGCCAGCAGCCCGGGAGAGAACACTGAAGCTTTCTTT; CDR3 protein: CASSPGENTEAFF
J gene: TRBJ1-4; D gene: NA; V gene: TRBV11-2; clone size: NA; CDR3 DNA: TGTGCCAGCAGCTCCGGACGGGGGTCAACTAATGAAAAACTGTTTTTT; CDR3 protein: CASSSGRGSTNEKLFF
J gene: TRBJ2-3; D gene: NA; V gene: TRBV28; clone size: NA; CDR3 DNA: TGTGCCAGCAGTCCTATCTTAGCCGGGGGGCCGGGCACAGATACGCAGTATTTT; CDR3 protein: CASSPILAGGPGTDTQYF
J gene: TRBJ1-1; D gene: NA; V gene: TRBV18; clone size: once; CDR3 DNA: TGTGCCAGCTCACCAAGGACAATCAGCAACACTGAAGCTTTCTTT; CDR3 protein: CASSPRTISNTEAFF
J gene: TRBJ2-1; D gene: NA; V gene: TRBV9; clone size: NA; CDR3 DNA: TGTGCCAGCAGCGGAGGAGGCACCCTATACAATGAGCAGTTCTTC; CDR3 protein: CASSGGGTLYNEQFF
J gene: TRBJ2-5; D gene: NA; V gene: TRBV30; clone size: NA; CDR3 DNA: TGTGCCTGGAGTGGCCCTGCGGGGACCCAGTACTTC; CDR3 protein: CAWSGPAGTQYF
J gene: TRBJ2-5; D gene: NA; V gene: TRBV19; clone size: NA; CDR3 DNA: TGTGCCAGTAGTCCCGGCCGGGGCCAGTACTTC; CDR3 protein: CASSPGRGQYF
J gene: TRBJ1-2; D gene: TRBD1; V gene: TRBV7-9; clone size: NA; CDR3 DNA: TGTGCCAGCACCTTACAGGGGATAGCGAACTATGGCTACACCTTC; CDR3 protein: CASTLQGIANYGYTF
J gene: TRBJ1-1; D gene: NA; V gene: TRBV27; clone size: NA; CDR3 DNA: TGTGCCAGCAGTTTGCCAGGATCCACTGAAGCTTTCTTT; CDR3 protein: CASSLPGSTEAFF
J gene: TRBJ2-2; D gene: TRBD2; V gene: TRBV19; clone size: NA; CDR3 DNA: TGTGCCAGTAGTATACTTTGGCCTAGCGGGGGGCCTGCGAACACCGGGGAGCTGTTTTTT; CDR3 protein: CASSILWPSGGPANTGELFF
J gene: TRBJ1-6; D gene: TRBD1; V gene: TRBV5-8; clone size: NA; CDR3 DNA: TGTGCCAGCAGCACGGGACAGGGAAGGGGACCCCTCCACTTT; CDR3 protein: CASSTGQGRGPLHF
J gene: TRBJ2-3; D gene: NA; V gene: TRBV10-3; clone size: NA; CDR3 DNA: TGTGCCATCAGTGAGTCTGTGGCCACAGATACGCAGTATTTT; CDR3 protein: CAISESVATDTQYF
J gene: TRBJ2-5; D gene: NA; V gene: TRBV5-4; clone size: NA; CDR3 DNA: TGTGCCAGCAGCTTGGCAGGGGGGGAGACCCAGTACTTC; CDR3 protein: CASSLAGGETQYF
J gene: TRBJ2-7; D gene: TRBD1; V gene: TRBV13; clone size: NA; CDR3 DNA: TGTGCCAGCAGCACTTCCGGGACAGAAACCGAGCAGTACTTC; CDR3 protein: CASSTSGTETEQYF
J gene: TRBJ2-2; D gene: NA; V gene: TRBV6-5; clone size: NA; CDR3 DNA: TGTGCCAGCAGTTACGGCAGGGTGTACACCGGGGAGCTGTTTTTT; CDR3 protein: CASSYGRVYTGELFF
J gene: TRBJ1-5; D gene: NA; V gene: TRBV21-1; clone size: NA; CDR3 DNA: TGTGCCAGCAGGTCCGACAGGGGTTGCGAGCCCCAGCATTTT; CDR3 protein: CASRSDRGCEPQHF
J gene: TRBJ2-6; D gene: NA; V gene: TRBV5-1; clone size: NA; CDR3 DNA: TGCGCCAGCAGCCCGGGTGACTGGGGCGCCGGGGCCAACGTCCTGACTTTC; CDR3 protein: CASSPGDWGAGANVLTF
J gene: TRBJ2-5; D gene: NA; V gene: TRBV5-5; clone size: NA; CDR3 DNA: TGTGCCAGCAGCTCCCCGGGCCAAGGGGGAGAGACCCAGTACTTC; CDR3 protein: CASSSPGQGGETQYF
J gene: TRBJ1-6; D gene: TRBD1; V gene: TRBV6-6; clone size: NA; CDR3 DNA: TGTGCCAGCAGTTACTCCGGGACAGGGCCCTCACCCCTCCACTTT; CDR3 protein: CASSYSGTGPSPLHF
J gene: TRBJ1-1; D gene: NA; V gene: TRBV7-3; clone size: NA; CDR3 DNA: TGTGCCAGCAGCTTATCAGGCGGGATGAACACTGAAGCTTTCTTT; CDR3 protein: CASSLSGGMNTEAFF
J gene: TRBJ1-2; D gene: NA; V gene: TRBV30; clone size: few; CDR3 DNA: TGTGCCTGGAGTGTACGACGGGACGGGGGGGGAGGCTACACCTTC; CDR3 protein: CAWSVRRDGGGGYTF
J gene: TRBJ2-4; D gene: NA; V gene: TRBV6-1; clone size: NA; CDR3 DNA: TGTGCCAGCAGTGAAGGCGGGGCGGGCAAAAACATTCAGTACTTC; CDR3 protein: CASSEGGAGKNIQYF
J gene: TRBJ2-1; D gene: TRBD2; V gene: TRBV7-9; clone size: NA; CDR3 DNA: TGTGCCAGCAGCCAAAAAGGACTAGCAGAGAATGAGCAGTTCTTC; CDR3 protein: CASSQKGLAENEQFF
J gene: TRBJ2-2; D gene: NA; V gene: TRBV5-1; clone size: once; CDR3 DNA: TGCGCCAGCAGGGGAGACGCCGGGCTACACACCGGGGAGCTGTTTTTT; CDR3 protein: CASRGDAGLHTGELFF
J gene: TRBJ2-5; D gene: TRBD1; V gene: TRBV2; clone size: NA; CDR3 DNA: TGTGCCAGCAGAAACCGGGACAGGGGCAGGGAGACCCAGTACTTC; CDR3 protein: CASRNRDRGRETQYF
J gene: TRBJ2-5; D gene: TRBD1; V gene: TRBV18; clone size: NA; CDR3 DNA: TGTGCCAGCTCACCAGTCAATCAGGGGGCGCCCGAAAGGGAGACCCAGTACTTC; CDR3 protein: CASSPVNQGAPERETQYF